The 32 T cell receptor beta chains below come from one sample, sequenced in a study of PD-L1 blockade in urothelial cancer. Time point meaning: peripheral blood 6 weeks after treatment start. Generated by immunoSEQ multiplex PCR, the TCRdb table keeps only in-frame clones and is missing some. Among around 100,000 clones listed, 85% to 95% were seen once. The sequences come from PBMCs, collected around atezolizumab (anti-PD-L1) treatment. The origin of the receptors is a man in his sixties with urothelial cancer.

The genes are TRBV7-8 and TRBJ2-5; 8 bases fit TRBD2. CDR3 length equals 17 residues. CDR1 is SGHVS, CDR2 FQNEAQ, per germline. V lost 1 base and J lost 5; bases outside the gene matches: 12. The DNA of the CDR3 is TGTGCCAGCAGCTTAGGAGTGGCGGGGGGCGGCATGGAGACCCAGTACTTC. It is translated as CASSLGVAGGGMETQYF.

This clone was counted a few times. The chain is built from TRBV30 and TRBJ1-5; 7 bases are shared with TRBD1. The germline V gene has CDR1 GTSNPN and CDR2 SVGIG (reference sequence). V lost 5 bases, J lost 5 bases, and 6 bases stayed unmatched. CDR3 length: 13 residues. The CDR3 coding sequence is TGTGCCTGGGGCAACAGGGGTGATCAGCCCCAGCATTTT. Its protein is CAWGNRGDQPQHF.

This chain uses TRBV5-1 with TRBJ1-6; a weak D match, TRBD1 (5 bases). This CDR3 spans 14 amino acids. The V end lost 1 base, the J end lost 8 bases, and 10 bases lay between the germline ends. The germline CDR1 and CDR2 sequences are SGHRS and YFSETQ. The CDR3 spells CASSLSATDSPLHF. The CDR3 coding sequence is TGCGCCAGCAGCTTGAGTGCGACAGATTCACCCCTCCACTTT.

This chain links TRBV7-2 with TRBJ1-5; no firm D call. The CDR3 runs 16 residues. The germline V gene encodes CDR1 SGHTA and CDR2 FQGNSA. V lost 4 bases and J lost 1, with 14 bases in between. The CDR3 DNA sequence: TGTGCCAGCAGCTCACCAGGCGCCTTCAGCAATCAGCCCCAGCATTTT. This gives the protein CASSSPGAFSNQPQHF.

The rearrangement joins TRBV7-8 to TRBJ1-1, with TRBD1 identical over 8 bases. The J segment lost 5 bases and the V segment lost 1 base, leaving 3 bases of the junction unmatched. This CDR3 is 14 amino acids long. Germline V gene lookup returns CDR1 SGHVS and CDR2 FQNEAQ. CDR3: CASSLVGQGTEAFF. The CDR3 region has the DNA TGTGCCAGCAGCTTAGTAGGACAGGGAACTGAAGCTTTCTTT.

The chain combines TRBV4-2 with TRBJ2-5; D is unclear. Deletions cut 1 base from V and 5 bases from J, with 20 bases between. The CDR3 is made up of 17 amino acids. CDR1 is LGHNA, CDR2 YNFKEQ, per germline. The CDR3 DNA reads TGTGCCAGCAGCCAAGGCCTTCCCGGCGGAGCGATGGAGACCCAGTACTTC. Encoded protein: CASSQGLPGGAMETQYF.

The genes are TRBV2 and TRBJ1-5, with D perhaps matching TRBD1 (6 bases). The CDR3 is 14 amino acids. The V gene lost 3 bases and the J gene lost 5 bases, with 11 bases spanning the gap. Per the germline V gene, CDR1 is SNHLY and CDR2 is FYNNEI. The CDR3 protein is CASSDRTADQPQHF. Written as DNA, the CDR3 is TGTGCCAGCAGTGATAGGACAGCTGATCAGCCCCAGCATTTT.

This chain connects TRBV2 to TRBJ1-1; TRBD1 matches 7 bases. Trimming took 7 bases from V and 1 from J; bases not matched to a gene: 12. CDR1 is SNHLY and CDR2 is FYNNEI in the germline V gene. This CDR3 is built from 16 residues. The chain's CDR3 is CASIERGDSANTEAFF. The CDR3 DNA sequence: TGTGCCAGCATCGAAAGGGGGGACAGCGCGAACACTGAAGCTTTCTTT.

This rearrangement joins TRBV4-1 to TRBJ1-2, with 8 bases fitting TRBD1. The V and J ends lost 4 bases and 3 bases, in that order; junction bases with no gene match: 7. Germline values: CDR1 MGHRA, CDR2 YSYEKL. CDR3 length equals 15 residues. As DNA, the CDR3 is TGCGCCAGCAGCCGCAGACAGGGACAGGACTATGGCTACACCTTC. As protein: CASSRRQGQDYGYTF.

The rearrangement uses TRBV15 and TRBJ2-5, with 7 positions matching TRBD2. Trimming removed 4 bases from V and 7 bases from J; junction bases left unmatched: 15. This CDR3 region has 16 residues. Germline loops: CDR1 LNHNV, CDR2 YYDKDF (reference sequence). CDR3 sequence: CATSTRDQGGVRTQYF. CDR3 bases: TGTGCCACCAGCACCCGGGACCAGGGAGGGGTAAGGACCCAGTACTTC.

V usage is TRBV6-1 and J usage is TRBJ2-3; D ambiguous. The CDR3 sequence is 13 residues long. Looked up from germline, CDR1 is MNHNS and CDR2 is SASEGT. Trimming took 4 bases from V and 4 from J, leaving 9 bases between them. This chain's CDR3 is CASSAVTADTQYF. CDR3 nucleotide sequence: TGTGCCAGCAGTGCCGTAACGGCAGATACGCAGTATTTT.

V is TRBV5-1 and J is TRBJ1-6; D is uncertain. Deletions cut 0 bases from V and 10 bases from J, with 5 bases between. The CDR3 loop spans 12 amino acids. From germline, CDR1 is SGHRS and CDR2 YFSETQ. In DNA form, the CDR3 reads TGCGCCAGCAGCTTGGAGCGGTCACCCCTCCACTTT. Translating it yields CASSLERSPLHF. The full variable domain, completed using reference TRBV5-1 and TRBJ1-6, is KAGVTQTPRYLIKTRGQQVTLSCSPISGHRSVSWYQQTPGQGLQFLFEYFSETQRNKGNFPGRFSGRQFSNSRSEMNVSTLELGDSALYLCASSLERSPLHFGNGTRLTVT.

The V call is TRBV2, the J call TRBJ2-5; D is unresolved. Germline CDR1 and CDR2: SNHLY and FYNNEI. With 2 bases removed from V and 2 bases from J, the gap between germline ends came to 6 bases. The CDR3 covers 13 residues. The CDR3 DNA reads TGTGCCAGCAGTGAATACTCGCAAGAGACCCAGTACTTC. Translated: CASSEYSQETQYF.

V gene TRBV10-3 combines with J gene TRBJ2-7; 7 bases are shared with TRBD1. Germline V lookup: CDR1 ENHRY, CDR2 SYGVKD. V lost 8 bases to trimming and J lost 3 bases; unmatched junction nucleotides: 7. The CDR3 extends over 13 amino acids. The CDR3 protein is CAIGDSGGYEQYF. In nucleotides, the CDR3 is TGTGCCATCGGCGATTCAGGGGGCTACGAGCAGTACTTC.

V usage is TRBV7-9 and J usage is TRBJ2-3; D not certain. The V end was cut by 5 bases, the J end by 5 bases, with 5 bases between. This CDR3 has 11 amino acids. Per the germline V gene, CDR1 is SEHNR and CDR2 is FQNEAQ (reference sequence). CDR3 coding DNA: TGTGCCAGCAGCCTTAGAGATACGCAGTATTTT. Translated: CASSLRDTQYF.

The V and J genes are TRBV18 and TRBJ1-1; the match to TRBD1 covers 11 bases. V lost 3 bases to trimming and J lost 1 base; unmatched junction nucleotides: 4. The CDR3 is made up of 16 amino acids. CDR1 KGHSH and CDR2 LQKENI come from the germline V gene. The CDR3 loop reads CASSPGTGGKNTEAFF. The CDR3 nucleotides are TGTGCCAGCTCACCCGGGACAGGGGGAAAGAACACTGAAGCTTTCTTT.

The chain recombines TRBV9 with TRBJ2-7, with 12 nucleotides matching TRBD2. This CDR3 spans 14 amino acids. The V gene end was trimmed by 4 bases and the J gene end by 4 bases; junction bases not matched to a gene: 3. Looked up from germline, CDR1 is SGDLS and CDR2 is YYNGEE. The CDR3 nucleotides are TGTGCCAGCAGCCCTGGACTAGCGGGGTACGAGCAGTACTTC. Translation: CASSPGLAGYEQYF.

The chain carries TRBV18 and TRBJ2-7; 9 positions match TRBD1. V trimming: 2 bases; J trimming: 1 base; junction bases outside the gene matches: 9. Looked up from germline, CDR1 is KGHSH and CDR2 is LQKENI. This CDR3 has 17 residues. In DNA, the CDR3 is TGTGCCAGCTCACCATCAAGACCCGGGACAGGGTCCTACGAGCAGTACTTC. This sequence encodes CASSPSRPGTGSYEQYF.

The chain links TRBV4-1 to TRBJ2-7, with TRBD2 matching over 9 bases. The V segment lost 2 bases and the J segment 6 bases; nucleotides outside the gene matches: 8. Germline V gene lookup returns CDR1 MGHRA and CDR2 YSYEKL. There are 15 residues in the CDR3. The CDR3 sequence is CASSQLSSGIGEQYF. The CDR3 region has the DNA TGCGCCAGCAGCCAATTGTCTAGCGGGATTGGCGAGCAGTACTTC.

This clone has ten or more counts. V gene TRBV25-1 combines with J gene TRBJ2-1, with D possibly TRBD1 on 5 matching bases. The CDR3 covers 14 residues. Trimming took 4 bases from V and 6 from J, leaving 13 bases between them. The V gene's germline CDR1 is MGHDK and CDR2 SYGVNS. The CDR3 sequence is CASSGGRAANEQFF. CDR3 nucleotide sequence: TGTGCCAGCAGTGGAGGCAGGGCGGCCAATGAGCAGTTCTTC.

The chain recombines TRBV6-5 with TRBJ2-1, with D perhaps TRBD2 (6 bases). The V end lost 4 bases, the J end lost 5 bases, and 12 bases lay between the germline ends. Germline CDR1 MNHEY, CDR2 SVGAGI. The CDR3 is 14 residues long. The CDR3 is CASSSGLPNNEQFF. CDR3 in DNA: TGTGCCAGCAGTTCGGGACTTCCTAACAATGAGCAGTTCTTC.

This chain joins TRBV18 and TRBJ1-5, with TRBD1 identical over 8 bases. The germline CDR1 and CDR2 sequences are KGHSH and LQKENI. After removal of 5 bases from V and 7 bases from J, the junction contained 7 bases not matched to a gene. The CDR3 runs 14 residues. Here the CDR3 DNA reads TGTGCCAGCTCAACAGGGGGAGTGGGGCAGCCCCAGCATTTT. It translates to CASSTGGVGQPQHF.

This clone has just one count. This chain connects TRBV7-2 to TRBJ1-2; tentatively, D is TRBD1 (6 bases). CDR3 size: 14 residues. The V gene lost 6 bases and the J gene lost 5 bases, with 16 bases spanning the gap. CDR1 and CDR2 from the germline V gene are SGHTA and FQGNSA. As DNA, the CDR3 is TGTGCCAGCAGACCACAGGGCGCCGGATATGGCTACACCTTC. Residues: CASRPQGAGYGYTF.

This clone was found once. The rearrangement joins TRBV7-9 to TRBJ2-7; 10 bases fit TRBD1. The germline CDR1 and CDR2 sequences are SEHNR and FQNEAQ (reference sequence). The CDR3 has 14 amino acids. Trimming cost V 5 bases and J 2 bases; bases outside gene matches: 3. The CDR3 protein is CASSPGQGAYEQYF. In nucleotides, the CDR3 is TGTGCCAGCAGCCCCGGACAGGGGGCCTACGAGCAGTACTTC.

The chain is built from TRBV5-4 and TRBJ2-1; 9 positions agree with TRBD2. CDR3 length equals 15 residues. Germline V gives CDR1 SGHNT, CDR2 YYREEE (reference sequence). The V and J ends lost 0 bases and 9 bases, in that order; junction bases with no gene match: 7. The CDR3: CASSLDGGGATEQFF. CDR3 nucleotides: TGTGCCAGCAGCTTGGACGGCGGGGGGGCCACTGAGCAGTTCTTC.

Only one count was recorded for this clone. The genes are TRBV20-1 and TRBJ2-1, with D perhaps TRBD1 (5 bases). Trimming cost V 1 base and J 10 bases, with 8 bases left between them. Germline V gives CDR1 DFQATT, CDR2 SNEGSKA (reference sequence). This CDR3 has 11 amino acids. The chain's CDR3 is CSARGRGEQFF. The CDR3 region has the DNA TGCAGTGCTAGAGGTAGGGGCGAGCAGTTCTTC.

This chain connects TRBV4-1 to TRBJ1-2; tentative D call: TRBD1 (6 bases). The CDR3 is 18 amino acids. V gave up 4 bases and J gave up 4 bases, with 25 bases separating them. The germline V gene encodes CDR1 MGHRA and CDR2 YSYEKL. The CDR3 DNA reads as TGCGCCAGCAGCCGCCCCAAGTCGGACCCAGACAGGAGCTATGGCTACACCTTC. The encoded protein is CASSRPKSDPDRSYGYTF.

This sequence joins TRBV18 and TRBJ2-2; D is uncertain. The germline V gene encodes CDR1 KGHSH and CDR2 LQKENI. The CDR3 runs 13 residues. Trimming stripped 4 bases from V and 6 bases from J, with 9 bases between. The DNA of the CDR3 is TGTGCCAGCTCACTTCTTCTGTCCGGGGAGCTGTTTTTT. Translated: CASSLLLSGELFF. The full variable domain, its missing parts supplied by reference TRBV18 and TRBJ2-2, is NAGVMQNPRHLVRRRGQEARLRCSPMKGHSHVYWYRQLPEEGLKFMVYLQKENIIDESGMPKERFSAEFPKEGPSILRIQQVVRGDSAAYFCASSLLLSGELFFGEGSRLTVL.

The chain carries TRBV2 and TRBJ1-4; D gene uncertain. From germline, CDR1 is SNHLY and CDR2 FYNNEI. Trimming left V 6 bases short and J 3 bases short, with 8 bases between. This CDR3 is built from 13 residues. The CDR3 protein is CASRRVPNEKLFF. DNA for the CDR3: TGTGCCAGCAGGCGGGTTCCTAATGAAAAACTGTTTTTT.

V and J are TRBV18 and TRBJ1-1; TRBD1 is a possible D gene (6 bases). This CDR3 comprises 15 residues. The V gene's germline CDR1 is KGHSH and CDR2 LQKENI. With 6 bases removed from V and 3 bases from J, the gap between germline ends came to 17 bases. The CDR3 DNA sequence: TGTGCCAGCTCCCAATCAACAGGGCCGCACACTGAAGCTTTCTTT. Its translation: CASSQSTGPHTEAFF. The full variable domain, its missing parts supplied by reference TRBV18 and TRBJ1-1, is NAGVMQNPRHLVRRRGQEARLRCSPMKGHSHVYWYRQLPEEGLKFMVYLQKENIIDESGMPKERFSAEFPKEGPSILRIQQVVRGDSAAYFCASSQSTGPHTEAFFGQGTRLTVV.

The J gene is TRBJ1-1, the V gene TRBV7-8; perhaps TRBD1 as D (6 bases). The CDR3 length is 16 residues. CDR1 is SGHVS and CDR2 is FQNEAQ in the germline V gene. Trimming stripped 5 bases from V and 1 base from J, with 17 bases between. The CDR3 coding sequence is TGTGCCAGCAGCGATTGGGGTAACAGGGCGAACACTGAAGCTTTCTTT. It is translated as CASSDWGNRANTEAFF.

The chain uses TRBV15 and TRBJ2-1, with a tentative D call TRBD1 (5 bases). Germline CDR1 is LNHNV and CDR2 is YYDKDF (reference sequence). The CDR3 runs 13 residues. V dropped 0 bases and J dropped 8 bases, with 8 bases sitting between them. CDR3 DNA: TGTGCCACCAGCAGAGATGGGGCCGATGAGCAGTTCTTC. It codes for CATSRDGADEQFF. The variable domain in full, with the rest retrieved from reference TRBV15 and TRBJ2-1, is DAMVIQNPRYQVTQFGKPVTLSCSQTLNHNVMYWYQQKSSQAPKLLFHYYDKDFNNEADTPDNFQSRRPNTSFCFLDIRSPGLGDTAMYLCATSRDGADEQFFGPGTRLTVL.